These 28 T cell receptor beta chains were all obtained from the same sample, sequenced in a study of identical twins. TCRdb re-called the 5' RACE reads with MiXCR, one entry per CDR3 protein. The table shows fewer than 250,000 distinct CDR3 sequences, with less than 9.5% occurring only once. The sequencing input was memory (CD45RO+) T cells sorted from blood. These receptors were collected from a woman aged 18-29 years in good health.

This clonotype has more than one count but fewer than ten. CDR3 DNA sequence: TGCGCCAGCAGCTCGGGACGGGTAAATTCACCCCTCCACTTT. It yields the protein CASSSGRVNSPLHF. The J gene is TRBJ1-6, the V gene TRBV5-1; D may be TRBD1 (5 bases). The length of the CDR3 is 14 residues. The V end was cut by 3 bases, the J end by 7 bases, with 11 bases between. Germline V CDR1 and CDR2: SGHRS, YFSETQ.

This clonotype was found many times. This chain links TRBV4-2 with TRBJ1-2; D ambiguous. Germline V gene sequence: CDR1 LGHNA, CDR2 YNFKEQ. The V gene lost 1 base and the J gene lost 1 base, with 10 bases spanning the gap. The CDR3 sequence is 15 residues long. The CDR3 DNA is TGTGCCAGCAGCCAAGCAACATTTGATAACTATGGCTACACCTTC. Translated, it gives CASSQATFDNYGYTF.

This clonotype has more than one count but fewer than ten. The CDR3 bases are TGTGCCAGCAACAGGGACAACTACAATGAGCAGTTCTTC. Translation gives CASNRDNYNEQFF. The chain is built from TRBV25-1 and TRBJ2-1, with a weak D call TRBD1 (6 bases). V was trimmed by 7 bases and J by 3 bases, leaving 10 bases between them. The CDR3 runs to 13 residues. The germline V gene has CDR1 MGHDK and CDR2 SYGVNS.

This clonotype has ten or more counts. The chain is built from TRBV12-3 or TRBV12-4 and TRBJ2-3; TRBD2 matches 13 bases. The CDR3 covers 16 residues. V shed 6 bases, J shed 2 bases, and the junction held 5 bases outside the gene matches. Here the CDR3 reads CASSYGTSGITDTQYF. The DNA for the CDR3 is TGTGCCAGCAGCTACGGGACTAGCGGGATCACAGATACGCAGTATTTT.

This clonotype was detected a few times. The chain carries TRBV5-5 and TRBJ2-7; 14 bases fit TRBD2. The CDR3 spans 16 residues. V shed 2 bases, J shed 2 bases, and the junction held 3 bases outside the gene matches. The germline gives CDR1 SGHKS, CDR2 YYEKEE (reference sequence). The CDR3 DNA reads as TGTGCCAGCAGCTTCGGACTAGCGGGAGGAACCTACGAGCAGTACTTC. This gives the protein CASSFGLAGGTYEQYF.

This clonotype was picked up many times. The CDR3 region is CSARAYRDSYEQYF. The CDR3 DNA reads TGCAGTGCTAGAGCCTACAGGGACTCCTACGAGCAGTACTTC. The chain joins TRBV20-1 to TRBJ2-7; tentative D call: TRBD1 (6 bases). The germline V gene has CDR1 DFQATT and CDR2 SNEGSKA (reference sequence). V shed 1 base and J shed 0 bases, with 10 bases lying between them. The CDR3 loop spans 14 amino acids.

This chain connects TRBV6-1 to TRBJ1-1; D may be TRBD1 (5 bases). Germline values: CDR1 MNHNS, CDR2 SASEGT. The V end was cut by 6 bases, the J end by 2 bases, with 16 bases between. CDR3 length: 15 amino acids. Written as DNA, the CDR3 is TGTGCCAGCAGAAATAGCGGGGCTATTAACACTGAAGCTTTCTTT. This gives the protein CASRNSGAINTEAFF.

This clonotype was counted at least ten times. The genes are TRBV7-7 and TRBJ1-1; D unclear. The CDR3 spans 13 residues. Germline lookup yields CDR1 SSHAT and CDR2 FNYEAQ (reference sequence). V gave up 6 bases and J gave up 5 bases, with 13 bases separating them. CDR3 DNA: TGTGCCAGCAGTCTTGACCGGGATACTGAAGCTTTCTTT. This encodes CASSLDRDTEAFF.

This clonotype was seen only a few times. The rearrangement uses TRBV5-6 and TRBJ2-7; 11 bases map to TRBD2. With V trimmed by 6 bases and J by 3 bases, 11 bases remained unmatched. The V gene's germline CDR1 is SGHDT and CDR2 YYEEEE. This CDR3 has 16 amino acids. CDR3 residues: CASTRRLAGYYYEQYF. The CDR3 DNA reads TGTGCCAGCACACGAAGACTAGCGGGGTACTACTACGAGCAGTACTTC.

Many counts were recorded for this clonotype. J is TRBJ2-7 and V is TRBV12-3 or TRBV12-4; D is possibly TRBD2 (6 bases). The CDR3 length is 13 residues. V was pared by 3 bases and J by 6 bases, with 12 bases between. CDR3 DNA sequence: TGTGCCAGCAGTTTCGAGACTAGGACCGAGCAGTACTTC. Amino acids: CASSFETRTEQYF.

In this sample, this clonotype turned up a few times. The rearrangement joins TRBV6-1 to TRBJ2-7, with TRBD1 matching 7 bases. Germline V gene lookup returns CDR1 MNHNS and CDR2 SASEGT. With 10 bases clipped from V and 0 bases from J, the junction kept 9 bases outside the gene matches. The CDR3 extends over 14 amino acids. The CDR3 spells CATRGGPSSYEQYF. The CDR3 coding sequence is TGTGCCACCCGAGGGGGCCCAAGCTCCTACGAGCAGTACTTC.

V and J are TRBV4-3 and TRBJ2-7, with 8 positions matching TRBD2. Unmatched junction bases numbered 10, after V lost 3 bases and J lost 3 bases. Per the germline V gene, CDR1 is LGHNA and CDR2 is YSLEER. The CDR3 spans 16 residues. The CDR3 sequence: CASSQSPGSGSYEQYF. The CDR3 DNA reads as TGCGCCAGCAGCCAGTCCCCTGGGAGCGGGAGCTACGAGCAGTACTTC.

The chain uses TRBV7-9 and TRBJ1-1, with D hard to call. Germline CDR1 reads SEHNR; CDR2 reads FQNEAQ (reference sequence). The CDR3 totals 10 residues. Trimming took 5 bases from V and 10 from J, leaving 8 bases between them. In DNA form, the CDR3 reads TGTGCCAGCAGCGCCGGAACAGCTTTCTTT. It specifies CASSAGTAFF.

V and J are TRBV5-1 and TRBJ1-3; possibly TRBD1 for D (6 bases). V gave up 0 bases and J gave up 2 bases, with 9 bases separating them. The CDR3 loop spans 15 amino acids. Germline V gene data show CDR1 as SGHRS and CDR2 as YFSETQ. CDR3 protein: CASSLAPGAGNTIYF. CDR3 bases: TGCGCCAGCAGCTTGGCCCCAGGGGCTGGAAACACCATATATTTT.

A few counts support this clonotype. This chain connects TRBV5-1 to TRBJ2-5, with 12 bases that match TRBD2. The V segment lost 2 bases and the J segment 5 bases; nucleotides outside the gene matches: 1. Germline CDR1 and CDR2: SGHRS and YFSETQ. This CDR3 comprises 14 residues. CDR3 residues: CASSFLAGGETQYF. As DNA, the CDR3 is TGCGCCAGCAGCTTTCTAGCGGGAGGGGAGACCCAGTACTTC.

The chain employs TRBV5-1 and TRBJ2-1, with 7 bases aligning to TRBD2. The CDR3 has 15 amino acids. V dropped 6 bases and J dropped 0; count of bases not matched to a gene: 6. Germline V lookup: CDR1 SGHRS, CDR2 YFSETQ. This CDR3 is CASKEGGLSYNEQFF. The CDR3 DNA is TGCGCCAGCAAGGAGGGAGGGCTCTCCTACAATGAGCAGTTCTTC.

This sequence joins TRBV9 and TRBJ2-5; 8 nucleotides agree with TRBD1. Germline CDR1 SGDLS, CDR2 YYNGEE. The CDR3 is 16 residues long. J was trimmed by 2 bases and V by 3 bases; bases with no gene match: 9. CDR3 amino acids: CASSESVRQGQETQYF. The CDR3 nucleotides are TGTGCCAGCAGCGAATCCGTCAGACAGGGGCAAGAGACCCAGTACTTC.

The CDR3 DNA reads TGTGCCAGCAGCGTCGCCGGGACGGAGTACGAGCAGTACTTC. This codes for CASSVAGTEYEQYF. The V gene is TRBV9, the J gene TRBJ2-7, with D tentatively TRBD1 or TRBD2 (5 bases each). The CDR3 sequence is 14 residues long. Deletions cut 2 bases from V and 4 bases from J, with 13 bases between. Germline values: CDR1 SGDLS, CDR2 YYNGEE.

The rearrangement joins TRBV5-1 to TRBJ1-2; D remains ambiguous. The CDR3 sequence is 14 residues long. Germline CDR1 and CDR2: SGHRS and YFSETQ. Trimming took off 4 bases at V and 5 bases at J, with 15 bases between the two ends. The CDR3 DNA reads as TGCGCCAGCAGCCCAAAGGACGGCTTATATGGCTACACCTTC. This translates into CASSPKDGLYGYTF. The full variable domain, completed using reference TRBV5-1 and TRBJ1-2, is KAGVTQTPRYLIKTRGQQVTLSCSPISGHRSVSWYQQTPGQGLQFLFEYFSETQRNKGNFPGRFSGRQFSNSRSEMNVSTLELGDSALYLCASSPKDGLYGYTFGSGTRLTVV.

The rearrangement joins TRBV3-1 to TRBJ1-2, with TRBD1 matching over 8 bases. The CDR3 is 17 residues long. Germline CDR1 and CDR2: LGHDT and YNNKEL (reference sequence). After removal of 5 bases from V and 0 bases from J, the junction contained 11 bases not matched to a gene. This CDR3 reads CASSARFRQGSNYGYTF. For the CDR3, the DNA is TGTGCCAGCAGCGCTAGGTTTCGACAGGGGTCTAACTATGGCTACACCTTC.

This clonotype was observed many times. The chain combines TRBV12-3 or TRBV12-4 with TRBJ1-3; no clear D gene. The ends were cut back, 2 bases at V and 4 bases at J, with 6 bases in the middle. CDR3 length equals 13 residues. For the CDR3, the DNA is TGTGCCAGCAGTTTACAGAACGGAAACACCATATATTTT. It encodes CASSLQNGNTIYF.

Many counts were recorded for this clonotype. V and J are TRBV2 and TRBJ1-6; maybe TRBD1 (6 bases). The V end lost 5 bases, the J end lost 8 bases, and 16 bases lay between the germline ends. The CDR3 runs to 15 residues. CDR1 and CDR2 from the germline V gene are SNHLY and FYNNEI. CDR3 nucleotide sequence: TGTGCCAGCAGTACACAGGGAGCCCGTGATTCACCCCTCCACTTT. This codes for CASSTQGARDSPLHF.

This clonotype was observed many times. The chain's CDR3 is CSARSQGRGNYGYTF. The CDR3 DNA sequence: TGCAGTGCTAGATCGCAAGGCAGGGGGAACTATGGCTACACCTTC. J is TRBJ1-2 and V is TRBV20-1, with 7 bases lining up with TRBD1. Germline loops: CDR1 DFQATT, CDR2 SNEGSKA (reference sequence). The CDR3 extends over 15 amino acids. Trimming removed 2 bases from V and 2 bases from J; junction bases left unmatched: 8.

This clonotype occurred a few times. The rearrangement links TRBV5-1 to TRBJ1-1, with D unresolved. The length of the CDR3 is 13 residues. Germline V CDR1 and CDR2: SGHRS, YFSETQ. The V end was cut by 0 bases, the J end by 5 bases, with 8 bases between. The CDR3 DNA reads TGCGCCAGCAGCTTGGACGGGTGGACTGAAGCTTTCTTT. It translates to CASSLDGWTEAFF.

The chain is built from TRBV7-6 and TRBJ2-7; 13 bases are a match to TRBD2. CDR3 length: 14 residues. Germline V lookup: CDR1 SGHVS, CDR2 FNYEAQ. V shed 5 bases, J shed 5 bases, and the junction held 3 bases outside the gene matches. The CDR3, as DNA: TGTGCCAGCAGCGCGGGGACTAGCGGGGACGAGCAGTACTTC. This codes for CASSAGTSGDEQYF.

This chain connects TRBV5-1 to TRBJ1-1, with a possible D match to TRBD1 (5 bases). The CDR3 runs to 14 residues. The ends were cut back, 7 bases at V and 4 bases at J, with 17 bases in the middle. Germline loops: CDR1 SGHRS, CDR2 YFSETQ. CDR3 coding DNA: TGCGCCAGCCGACCCGGGGACCCGGGCACTGAAGCTTTCTTT. Amino acid sequence: CASRPGDPGTEAFF.

The rearrangement links TRBV3-1 to TRBJ1-2; possibly TRBD1 for D (5 bases). V was cut by 4 bases and J by 6 bases, with 18 bases left in between. The CDR3 extends over 15 amino acids. CDR1 is LGHDT and CDR2 is YNNKEL in the germline V gene (reference sequence). The CDR3 spells CASSPRDRAANGYTF. CDR3 nucleotide sequence: TGTGCCAGCAGCCCCAGGGACCGCGCCGCCAATGGCTACACCTTC.

This clonotype was counted a few times. CDR3 amino acids: CSARYTGLTFGYGYTF. DNA of the CDR3: TGCAGTGCTAGGTACACTGGACTGACTTTTGGATATGGCTACACCTTC. The V gene is TRBV20-1, the J gene TRBJ1-2, with D hard to call. Germline CDR1 DFQATT, CDR2 SNEGSKA (reference sequence). The CDR3 contains 16 residues. V lost 3 bases and J lost 5, with 22 bases in between.